Here is one T cell receptor beta chain with its context. The sample belongs to a study of T cell changes during pregnancy in multiple sclerosis. V was pared by 1 base and J by 6 bases, with 2 bases of the junction left unmatched. Germline-derived CDR1 and CDR2 are SGHTA and FQGNSA. The CDR3 contains 14 residues. Generated by immunoSEQ multiplex PCR, the TCRdb table keeps only in-frame clones and is missing some. The table records about 34,000 clones, approximately 90% of them present only once. This chain links TRBV7-2 with TRBJ1-2; TRBD1 aligns across 10 bases. This specimen consisted of CD8+ T cells from peripheral blood mononuclear cells, obtained in the second trimester of pregnancy. This receptor was obtained from a female donor with multiple sclerosis, enrolled in a pregnancy study. The CDR3 DNA follows: TGTGCCAGCAGCTTAGTGGGACAGGGGAATGGCTACACCTTC. It translates to CASSLVGQGNGYTF. The full variable domain, completed using reference TRBV7-2 and TRBJ1-2, is GAGVSQSPSNKVTEKGKDVELRCDPISGHTALYWYRQSLGQGLEFLIYFQGNSAPDKSGLPSDRFSAERTGGSVSTLTIQRTQQEDSAVYLCASSLVGQGNGYTFGSGTRLTVV.